The clone carrying this T cell receptor beta chain was seen ten or more times. Library preparation (for TCRbeta) was performed with unique molecular identifiers. TCRdb reprocessed the PCR reads via MiXCR and lists one record per CDR3 protein. The sample has about 610,000 distinct CDR3 sequences; roughly a tenth are singletons. These data belong to a study of T-cell reconstitution after alpha-beta-depleted transplantation in children. Trimming took 3 bases from V and 2 from J, leaving 14 bases between them. Germline V gene data show CDR1 as DFQATT and CDR2 as SNEGSKA (reference sequence). The CDR3 is 15 residues long.

The receptor comes from a human donor who donated a stem cell graft to a child with acute myeloid leukemia. Sequencing used PBMCs from the stem cell graft donor, obtained from the stem cell graft. The V call is TRBV20-1, the J call TRBJ2-1; D perhaps matches TRBD2 (6 bases). The CDR3 nucleotides are TGCAGTGCTAGTCGGCTGGCGGGGCCCTACAATGAGCAGTTCTTC. Translation: CSASRLAGPYNEQFF.